A selection of T cell receptor beta chains follows, all from one sample in a study of TIL therapy for anti-PD-1-resistant metastatic lung cancer. Sequenced by immunoSEQ multiplex PCR; TCRdb stores in-frame clones only, minus some. The repertoire consists of 95,000 or so clones, with about 71% occurring once and the leading ten covering over 9.5%. This specimen was tumor tissue, taken at baseline. All receptors derive from a person aged 25 to 80 with non-small cell lung cancer. Each CDR3 is given with its conserved first and last residue. A D gene is named only where the DNA matches it firmly. Only some rows state a clone size, as once, few, many or a class for expanded clones.

clone size | D gene | J gene | V gene | CDR3 DNA | CDR3 protein
few | NA | TRBJ1-5 | TRBV4-3 | TGCGCCAGCAGCCAATGGGACGGGGTAAATCAGCCCCAGCATTTT | CASSQWDGVNQPQHF
few | NA | TRBJ2-3 | TRBV18 | TGTGCCAGCTCACCAGTGGCTAGCATCTCCCCAGATACGCAGTATTTT | CASSPVASISPDTQYF
NA | TRBD2 | TRBJ2-2 | TRBV5-1 | TGCGCCAGCAGTACCGGGACTACGAACACCGGGGAGCTGTTTTTT | CASSTGTTNTGELFF
NA | NA | TRBJ2-5 | TRBV4-1 | TGCGCCAGCAGCCGATTCCGGGGCATACAGGGGCGGGAGGAGACCCAGTACTTC | CASSRFRGIQGREETQYF
few | NA | TRBJ1-3 | TRBV6-5 | TGTGCCAGCAGTTACTCGAGGGGCCCAGGAAACACCATATATTTT | CASSYSRGPGNTIYF
NA | NA | TRBJ2-6 | TRBV28 | TGTGCCAGCCAACTAGGTTCGGGGGCCAACGTCCTGACTTTC | CASQLGSGANVLTF
NA | TRBD2 | TRBJ2-1 | TRBV4-3 | TGCGCCAGCAGCCAAGAGGGCGGGAGAATTGAGCAGTTCTTC | CASSQEGGRIEQFF
few | TRBD1 | TRBJ2-2 | TRBV29-1 | TGCAGCGCAAGGGACAGGGGGGCCGGGGAGCTGTTTTTT | CSARDRGAGELFF
NA | TRBD2 | TRBJ2-7 | TRBV11-2 | TGTGCCAGCAGCCGCCTCAGGGAGGGCGAGCAGTACTTC | CASSRLREGEQYF
NA | TRBD2 | TRBJ2-1 | TRBV6-5 | TGTGCCAGCAGTTCCCCTCGGGCGGGAGTTGATGAGCAGTTCTTC | CASSSPRAGVDEQFF
NA | NA | TRBJ2-1 | TRBV11-2 | TGTGCCAGCAGCTTAGTAGGCCCCGGGACCCATGGGTACAATGAGCAGTTCTTC | CASSLVGPGTHGYNEQFF
NA | TRBD1 | TRBJ2-7 | TRBV3-1/TRBV3-2 | TGTGCCAGCAGCCAAGCAGGGGGAAACTACGAGCAGTACTTC | CASSQAGGNYEQYF
NA | TRBD1 | TRBJ2-3 | TRBV11-1 | TGTGCCAGCAGCTTAGTCGACAGGGGGCGAGATACGCAGTATTTT | CASSLVDRGRDTQYF
few | NA | TRBJ1-1 | TRBV27 | TGTGCCAGCACGTCATACAAGGGAACTGAAGCTTTCTTT | CASTSYKGTEAFF
NA | TRBD1 | TRBJ2-1 | TRBV7-3 | TGTGCCAGCAGCCGGGACAGTATATACAATGAGCAGTTCTTC | CASSRDSIYNEQFF
NA | NA | TRBJ2-3 | TRBV2 | TGTGCCAGCACCGAGGACGCATATACGCAGTATTTT | CASTEDAYTQYF
NA | TRBD1 | TRBJ1-1 | TRBV27 | TGTGCCAGCACTCCCGGGACAGGGAGGTCGAACACTGAAGCTTTCTTT | CASTPGTGRSNTEAFF
NA | TRBD2 | TRBJ2-1 | TRBV5-1 | TGCGCCAGCAGCTTGGTTCCGGCGGGGGGGCCCTATGAGCAGTTCTTC | CASSLVPAGGPYEQFF
many | NA | TRBJ2-7 | TRBV28 | TGTGCCAGCAGTCCACGTCGGCGAGGCCCTACCTACGAGCAGTACTTC | CASSPRRRGPTYEQYF
NA | NA | TRBJ2-5 | TRBV11-2 | TGTGCCAGCGGCCATGGGGGGGAGACCCAGTACTTC | CASGHGGETQYF
NA | NA | TRBJ2-1 | TRBV12-3/TRBV12-4 | TGTGCCAGCAGTTTACTGGGCTATGAGCAGTTCTTC | CASSLLGYEQFF
once | NA | TRBJ1-1 | TRBV5-6 | TGTGCCAGCGCGTCTGGGAACACTGAAGCTTTCTTT | CASASGNTEAFF
NA | NA | TRBJ1-2 | TRBV11-1 | TGTGCCAGCAGCCCCCTTGGGGAATATGGCTACACCTTC | CASSPLGEYGYTF
NA | NA | TRBJ2-7 | TRBV7-6 | TGTGCCAGCAGCGCGGAGCCCTATCGCCCCTACGAGCAGTACTTC | CASSAEPYRPYEQYF
NA | NA | TRBJ2-7 | TRBV6-5 | TGTGCCAGCATTAACCGGGACATACGAACCGAGCAGTACTTC | CASINRDIRTEQYF
NA | NA | TRBJ1-2 | TRBV18 | TGTGCCAGCTCACTTTTACAAGATTCTAACTATGGCTACACCTTC | CASSLLQDSNYGYTF
NA | NA | TRBJ1-2 | TRBV27 | TGTGCCAGCAGTTTCCGACAGGACCCTAACTATGGCTACACCTTC | CASSFRQDPNYGYTF
NA | NA | TRBJ2-5 | TRBV7-6 | TGTGCCAGCAGCCCCATCGGAAACGCGTACCAAGAGACCCAGTACTTC | CASSPIGNAYQETQYF
NA | TRBD1 | TRBJ1-4 | TRBV7-8 | TGTGCCAGCAGCCCATTGCCCACTCGACAGGGGATAGCGACTAATGAAAAACTGTTTTTT | CASSPLPTRQGIATNEKLFF
NA | NA | TRBJ2-1 | TRBV5-1 | TGCGCCAGCAGCTTGCAGGGGACCTCCTACAATGAGCAGTTCTTC | CASSLQGTSYNEQFF
few | NA | TRBJ2-5 | TRBV18 | TGTGCCAGCCAACGGAACAGGGAAGAGACCCAGTACTTC | CASQRNREETQYF
NA | TRBD1 | TRBJ2-1 | TRBV11-3 | TGTGCCAGCAGCTCCCGACAGGGTAACAATGAGCAGTTCTTC | CASSSRQGNNEQFF
NA | NA | TRBJ2-7 | TRBV14 | TGTGCCAGCAGCCAAGAGGTCGGAGACTCCTACGAGCAGTACTTC | CASSQEVGDSYEQYF
NA | NA | TRBJ2-1 | TRBV6-5 | TGTGCCAGCAGTTACTCGGGGGTAGTGGATGAGCAGTTCTTC | CASSYSGVVDEQFF
NA | NA | TRBJ2-2 | TRBV9 | TGTGCCAGCAGGGGGACGAACACCGGGGAGCTGTTTTTT | CASRGTNTGELFF
NA | NA | TRBJ1-1 | TRBV18 | TGTGCCAGCTCACCAACGGCAACAAACACTGAAGCTTTCTTT | CASSPTATNTEAFF
NA | TRBD2 | TRBJ2-1 | TRBV20-1 | TGCAGTGCTAGTAGCGGGGTCTCATTCTCCTACAATGAGCAGTTCTTC | CSASSGVSFSYNEQFF
NA | NA | TRBJ2-2 | TRBV7-2 | TGTGCCAGCAGCTTAGTCAGGGCCGGGGAGCTGTTTTTT | CASSLVRAGELFF
NA | NA | TRBJ2-5 | TRBV27 | TGTGCCAGCAGTTTAATGGGATCCCAAGAGACCCAGTACTTC | CASSLMGSQETQYF
NA | NA | TRBJ2-3 | TRBV10-3 | TGTGCCATCAGGAGGGACGCACACGCTAGCACAGATACGCAGTATTTT | CAIRRDAHASTDTQYF
few | TRBD1 | TRBJ2-4 | TRBV7-2 | TGTGCCAGCGGGACAGGGGGGCAAGCCAAAAACATTCAGTACTTC | CASGTGGQAKNIQYF
NA | TRBD1 | TRBJ1-5 | TRBV7-6 | TGTGCCAGCAGCCCCGGGACAGGGAACGGCAATCAGCCCCAGCATTTT | CASSPGTGNGNQPQHF
few | NA | TRBJ1-2 | TRBV5-1 | TGCGCCAGCAGCTTGGGAGTGGGCGGCTATGGCTACACCTTC | CASSLGVGGYGYTF
once | TRBD2 | TRBJ2-1 | TRBV19 | TGTGCCAGTATGAAGCGGGGAGACAATGAGCAGTTCTTC | CASMKRGDNEQFF
NA | NA | TRBJ1-5 | TRBV7-2 | TGTGCCAGCAGCCCGGCGGGTTGGGGCACGGATGGGGGACAGCCCCAGCATTTT | CASSPAGWGTDGGQPQHF
many | NA | TRBJ2-1 | TRBV30 | TGTGCCTGGCACCTTAGCGGACTCTACAATGAGCAGTTCTTC | CAWHLSGLYNEQFF
few | TRBD1 | TRBJ1-1 | TRBV28 | TGTGCCAGCGGAACCCGACAGGGAGGATCCACTGAAGCTTTCTTT | CASGTRQGGSTEAFF
NA | TRBD2 | TRBJ2-3 | TRBV5-1 | TGCGCCAGCAGCCTGGGGTTAAGCGGGGGGTACACAGATACGCAGTATTTT | CASSLGLSGGYTDTQYF
NA | NA | TRBJ2-4 | TRBV7-9 | TGTGCCAGCAGCCCCCCGACAGCACAAAGGGACATTCAGTACTTC | CASSPPTAQRDIQYF
many | NA | TRBJ1-4 | TRBV19 | TGTGCCAGTAGTATATCCGCTACAACTAATGAAAAACTGTTTTTT | CASSISATTNEKLFF
NA | TRBD2 | TRBJ2-7 | TRBV3-1/TRBV3-2 | TGTGCCAGCAGCCAACCAGGGACTAGCGGTAACTACGAGCAGTACTTC | CASSQPGTSGNYEQYF
once | NA | TRBJ2-5 | TRBV7-2 | TGTGCCAGCAGCTTAACAGTGAGAGAGACCCAGTACTTC | CASSLTVRETQYF
once | TRBD1 | TRBJ2-7 | TRBV6-5 | TGTGCCAGCAGTTATGACAGGGACCGCTCAAACGAGCAGTACTTC | CASSYDRDRSNEQYF
NA | NA | TRBJ1-1 | TRBV19 | TGTGCCAGTAGTAGATTAGTAACAGGGAGGGACACTGAAGCTTTCTTT | CASSRLVTGRDTEAFF
once | NA | TRBJ1-6 | TRBV6-5 | TGTGCCAGCAGTTACTCGGGGGGGGCGGATTCACCCCTCCACTTT | CASSYSGGADSPLHF
NA | NA | TRBJ1-5 | TRBV6-2/TRBV6-3 | TGTGCCAGCAGTTACACGAGAGGGGAGAATCAGCCCCAGCATTTT | CASSYTRGENQPQHF
NA | TRBD2 | TRBJ2-1 | TRBV30 | TGTGCCTGGAGTGCCCAGCCTAGCGGGGTACTCTACAATGAGCAGTTCTTC | CAWSAQPSGVLYNEQFF
NA | NA | TRBJ2-3 | TRBV4-1 | TGCGCCAGCAGCCAAGATCGCAGACAGGTCGGGACAGATACGCAGTATTTT | CASSQDRRQVGTDTQYF
few | NA | TRBJ2-7 | TRBV7-3 | TGTGCCATCACCTTAGGGGTTCAGTACTTC | CAITLGVQYF
NA | TRBD1 | TRBJ1-2 | TRBV7-8 | TGTGCCAGCAGCCCCCGCCCACAGGGGAACGGTAGGGATGGCTACACCTTC | CASSPRPQGNGRDGYTF